This T cell receptor (beta chain) comes out of a study of blood T cell repertoires in COVID-19 (dated by TCRdb to 2019 to 2021). Context from the whole study: The collaborator samples originated in the United States, Italy and Spain and spanned the acute and convalescent phases of COVID-19. A de-identified subject ID, COVID-19 status, age in years and sex were almost always included in the sample metadata. HLA class I and class II types, where available, came from metadata supplied by the sample provider rather than from assay-based typing. A freely available public database, intended as a resource for researchers studying the immune response to SARS-CoV-2, is where the repertoires were released. Samples came from the ongoing ImmuneRACE study (first 160 participants) plus 1,254 subjects from 6 global collaborators. The material from the prospective study consisted of cDNA or gDNA derived from T cells, B-cell-depleted T cells, or PBMCs. Subjects who had been exposed to COVID-19, were actively infected with it, or had recovered from it provided the deeply sampled blood TCRbeta repertoires that made up the dataset.

What the study reported, not specific to this receptor: The amount of clinical and demographic metadata varied by source and participant and was provided uncurated.

The CDR1 and CDR2 encoded by the germline V gene are KGHSH and LQKENI. Counted from cysteine to phenylalanine, this CDR3 has 14 amino acids. Only the CDR3 portion is preserved as DNA: 42 bases, with reading frame beginning at the first base. V is pruned by 3 bases and J by 6 bases, leaving 6 bases of the junction without a gene match. Each collaborating institution followed its own protocols to collect whole blood in K2EDTA tubes. For TCRbeta analysis, collaborators shipped samples as frozen whole blood, isolated PBMCs, or DNA extracted from either of those sample types. The immunoSEQ Assay, a bias-controlled multiplex PCR, was used to amplify TCRbeta CDR3 regions from genomic DNA. On the study's bioinformatics: Within the assay, amplification of reference gene primers was used to estimate how many nucleated cells each sample contained. To quantify the absolute abundance of each unique TCRbeta CDR3 rearrangement, sequence reads were collapsed and filtered. For each sample, productive Simpson clonality was calculated as the square root of Simpson's diversity index over productive rearrangements. TCRdb mirrors the immuneACCESS table, restricted to in-frame sequences. Some clones are absent from its copies; in checked studies, under half trace to an unresolved V gene, and the reason for the others is unknown. That table gives V, J and clone size, and the DNA gave D and trimming. The sample profile shows under 100,000 clones; over 75% of them were found once. Approximately 18% of the sample belongs to the ten largest clones.

A single count supports this clone. The antigen it binds to is not known. Per-base qualities were not stored, and no clone one base away is much larger. The receptor was derived from a human donor in a cohort sampled during active COVID-19. Sequenced material: peripheral blood. The chain is assembled from TRBV18 and TRBJ2-7; 9 bases in between match TRBD2. The DNA sequence reads TGTGCCAGCTCACCTAGCGGGGGTCGGGTCGAGCAGTACTTC. Its protein reads: CASSPSGGRVEQYF.